The next 32 T cell receptor beta chains were all read from a single sample in a study of blood T cell repertoires in COVID-19. The assay was immunoSEQ multiplex PCR, and TCRdb's table has in-frame clones only and misses some. The sample shows 250,000 to 300,000 clones, around 90% of them seen only once. The sample consisted of peripheral blood. The receptors shown here come from a woman aged 60 to 75 with COVID-19, enrolled during active disease.

This clone was counted once. The V gene is TRBV18, the J gene TRBJ2-5; the D gene is possibly TRBD2 (5 bases). This CDR3 comprises 15 residues. V dropped 5 bases and J dropped 1 base, with 14 bases sitting between them. The V gene's germline CDR1 is KGHSH and CDR2 LQKENI. The chain's CDR3 is CASSASGRTQETQYF. DNA of the CDR3: TGTGCCAGCTCAGCGAGCGGACGGACCCAAGAGACCCAGTACTTC.

The chain carries TRBV29-1 and TRBJ2-2; the D is unclear. This CDR3 contains 14 residues. With 3 bases removed from V and 0 bases from J, the gap between germline ends came to 8 bases. CDR1 is SQVTM, CDR2 ANQGSEA, per germline. CDR3 nucleotides: TGCAGCGTTGAGTGGCCAGCGAACACCGGGGAGCTGTTTTTT. Amino acid sequence: CSVEWPANTGELFF.

The rearrangement uses TRBV5-5 and TRBJ1-2; 10 bases align to TRBD1. V lost 0 bases, J lost 2 bases, and 7 bases stayed unmatched. CDR1 and CDR2 from the germline V gene are SGHKS and YYEKEE (reference sequence). The CDR3 consists of 17 residues. The CDR3 region has the DNA TGTGCCAGCAGCTTGGCCATGACAGGGGGCAGGAACTATGGCTACACCTTC. Translating gives CASSLAMTGGRNYGYTF. Combining the CDR3 with reference TRBV5-5 and TRBJ1-2 gives the whole variable domain DAGVTQSPTHLIKTRGQQVTLRCSPISGHKSVSWYQQVLGQGPQFIFQYYEKEERGRGNFPDRFSARQFPNYSSELNVNALLLGDSALYLCASSLAMTGGRNYGYTFGSGTRLTVV.

The chain is built from TRBV4-3 and TRBJ1-2; 7 bases agree with TRBD1. Germline V gene data show CDR1 as LGHNA and CDR2 as YSLEER. J gave up 4 bases and V 1 base, and 9 bases lay outside the gene matches. The CDR3 extends over 16 amino acids. The CDR3 here is CASSQGQQGYSYGYTF. As DNA, the CDR3 is TGCGCCAGCAGCCAAGGACAACAGGGGTACAGCTATGGCTACACCTTC.

The chain uses TRBV30 and TRBJ2-1, with a possible D match to TRBD2 (7 bases). Germline V lookup: CDR1 GTSNPN, CDR2 SVGIG (reference sequence). This CDR3 has 15 residues. The germline V and J ends were trimmed by 3 bases and 0 bases, with 12 bases remaining between them. CDR3 sequence reads: CAWRGGVLSYNEQFF. The CDR3 DNA reads TGTGCCTGGAGAGGGGGGGTACTCTCCTACAATGAGCAGTTCTTC.

The gene calls are TRBV11-3 and TRBJ2-1; D ambiguous. The CDR3 has 14 amino acids. V lost 5 bases to trimming and J lost 9 bases, with 17 bases between them. Germline CDR1 reads SGHNT; CDR2 reads YENEEA. For the CDR3, the DNA is TGTGCCAGCAGCCAGGCCGCAGGTCATAGTGAGCAGTTCTTC. It codes for CASSQAAGHSEQFF.

The chain employs TRBV4-2 and TRBJ2-3, with TRBD2 identical over 12 bases. The V segment lost 0 bases and the J segment 4 bases; nucleotides outside the gene matches: 5. Germline CDR1 reads LGHNA; CDR2 reads YNFKEQ. The CDR3 loop spans 17 amino acids. CDR3 nucleotide sequence: TGTGCCAGCAGCCAAGACGGTCTAGCGGGGGGGTCAGATACGCAGTATTTT. Translation: CASSQDGLAGGSDTQYF.

This clone came up once. The rearrangement links TRBV18 to TRBJ1-1, with D possibly TRBD1 on 6 matching bases. Germline loops: CDR1 KGHSH, CDR2 LQKENI. The CDR3 loop spans 14 amino acids. Trimming shortened V by 3 bases and J by 8 bases, and 16 bases separated the two germline ends. Here the CDR3 DNA reads TGTGCCAGCTCACCCCTCCCAGGACAGAACGAAGCTTTCTTT. Translation gives CASSPLPGQNEAFF.

The chain links TRBV7-9 to TRBJ1-1, with 10 bases identical to TRBD1. The CDR3 spans 17 residues. Per germline, CDR1 SEHNR and CDR2 FQNEAQ (reference sequence). J was trimmed by 5 bases and V by 5 bases; bases with no gene match: 14. This chain's CDR3 is CASSLEPGQGTMTEAFF. CDR3 DNA sequence: TGTGCCAGCAGCCTTGAACCGGGACAGGGGACGATGACTGAAGCTTTCTTT.

CDR3 DNA: TGTGCCAGCAGCCCAACCGGACAGGGGATCACTGAAGCTTTCTTT. This gives the protein CASSPTGQGITEAFF. This chain connects TRBV7-2 to TRBJ1-1, with 9 bases lining up with TRBD1. CDR1 is SGHTA and CDR2 is FQGNSA in the germline V gene. The J segment lost 4 bases and the V segment lost 5 bases, leaving 8 bases of the junction unmatched. This CDR3 is 15 amino acids long.

This chain connects TRBV24-1 to TRBJ2-3, with 9 bases fitting TRBD1. CDR3 length: 14 residues. Germline loops: CDR1 KGHDR, CDR2 SFDVKD. J was trimmed by 3 bases and V by 4 bases; bases with no gene match: 1. The CDR3 loop is CATSEQGATDTQYF. The DNA for the CDR3 is TGTGCCACCAGTGAACAGGGGGCGACAGATACGCAGTATTTT.

The chain uses TRBV7-9 and TRBJ1-1; no reliable D call. V lost 2 bases, J lost 1 base, and 8 bases lay in between. Germline CDR1 SEHNR, CDR2 FQNEAQ (reference sequence). CDR3 length equals 14 residues. CDR3 in DNA: TGTGCCAGCAGCTTACGGTGGGCGAACACTGAAGCTTTCTTT. It translates to CASSLRWANTEAFF.

The chain has TRBV5-6 and TRBJ2-3; D not certain. Between the trimmed V and J ends, which lost 4 bases and 1 base, there was a span of 13 bases. The CDR3 runs to 15 residues. Looked up from germline, CDR1 is SGHDT and CDR2 is YYEEEE. This chain's CDR3 is CASSPPGSRTDTQYF. The CDR3 coding sequence is TGTGCCAGCAGCCCTCCGGGTTCTCGCACAGATACGCAGTATTTT. The full variable domain, rest sourced from reference TRBV5-6 and TRBJ2-3, is DAGVTQSPTHLIKTRGQQVTLRCSPKSGHDTVSWYQQALGQGPQFIFQYYEEEERQRGNFPDRFSGHQFPNYSSELNVNALLLGDSALYLCASSPPGSRTDTQYFGPGTRLTVL.

This clone was detected a few times. The chain carries TRBV6-6 and TRBJ2-7, with D possibly matching TRBD2 (5 bases). The CDR3 length is 15 residues. V lost 7 bases to trimming and J lost 7 bases, with 23 bases between them. Germline V gene lookup returns CDR1 MNHNY and CDR2 SVGAGI (reference sequence). CDR3 in DNA: TGTGCCAGCACCTCTCACTACGGGCCTACGGGGGAGCAGTACTTC. Amino acid sequence: CASTSHYGPTGEQYF.

This clone occurred once. This sequence joins TRBV10-1 and TRBJ1-1; D may be TRBD1 (6 bases). V dropped 10 bases and J dropped 3 bases, with 15 bases sitting between them. Germline lookup yields CDR1 WNHNN and CDR2 SYGVQD (reference sequence). The CDR3 contains 13 residues. The CDR3 coding sequence is TGCGCCACCGGGGCGCAGGGGTACACTGAAGCTTTCTTT. This translates into CATGAQGYTEAFF.

The CDR3 nucleotides read TGTGCCAGCAGCCGGCTCGGGGGGGACTATGGCTACACCTTC. This translates into CASSRLGGDYGYTF. The chain combines TRBV7-9 with TRBJ1-2; a weak D match, TRBD1 (5 bases). Germline V lookup: CDR1 SEHNR, CDR2 FQNEAQ (reference sequence). The CDR3 consists of 14 residues. V gave up 5 bases and J gave up 3 bases, with 13 bases separating them.

This clone showed up just a few times. J is TRBJ1-2 and V is TRBV14; possible D gene TRBD1, 6 bases. V lost 1 base, J lost 4 bases, and 13 bases lay in between. CDR1 and CDR2 (germline): SGHDN, FVKESK. This CDR3 is built from 15 residues. In nucleotides, the CDR3 is TGTGCCAGCAGCCAAGGTCCAGGGGTCCTCTATGGCTACACCTTC. It translates to CASSQGPGVLYGYTF.

The rearrangement uses TRBV7-8 and TRBJ2-3; TRBD2 agrees at 11 bases. The germline V gene has CDR1 SGHVS and CDR2 FQNEAQ. The J segment lost 4 bases and the V segment lost 4 bases, leaving 7 bases of the junction unmatched. There are 16 residues in the CDR3. The CDR3 here is CASSSRLAGSSDTQYF. The CDR3 DNA is TGTGCCAGCAGCTCACGACTAGCGGGGTCCTCAGATACGCAGTATTTT.

The genes are TRBV7-2 and TRBJ1-6; a possible D gene is TRBD1 (6 bases). There are 13 residues in the CDR3. V lost 2 bases and J lost 10, with 9 bases in between. Germline V gene sequence: CDR1 SGHTA, CDR2 FQGNSA. The CDR3 DNA reads TGTGCCAGCAGCTTAACAGGGAACTCACCCCTCCACTTT. This gives the protein CASSLTGNSPLHF.

The chain joins TRBV7-2 to TRBJ2-2; D is perhaps TRBD1 (6 bases). In germline, CDR1 is SGHTA, CDR2 FQGNSA. This CDR3 spans 14 amino acids. V dropped 5 bases and J dropped 4 bases, with 11 bases sitting between them. CDR3 nucleotide sequence: TGTGCCAGCAGCCCCTACAGGGTCACCGGGGAGCTGTTTTTT. It codes for CASSPYRVTGELFF.

This chain uses TRBV9 with TRBJ1-3; the D is unclear. The CDR3 runs 16 residues. V shed 4 bases and J shed 0 bases, with 14 bases lying between them. CDR1 and CDR2 (germline): SGDLS, YYNGEE. In DNA form, the CDR3 reads TGTGCCAGCAGCCTAGACGCGTCTTTCTCTGGAAACACCATATATTTT. It translates to CASSLDASFSGNTIYF.

This clone was counted between two and nine times. This same CDR3 is encoded by further DNA sequences in the sample. The rearrangement joins TRBV2 to TRBJ1-1; D remains ambiguous. The CDR3 has 13 amino acids. Germline CDR1 is SNHLY and CDR2 is FYNNEI. With 4 bases removed from V and 1 base from J, the gap between germline ends came to 7 bases. CDR3 protein: CASSAGENTEAFF. CDR3 bases: TGTGCCAGCAGTGCGGGTGAGAACACTGAAGCTTTCTTT.

The chain has TRBV6-1 and TRBJ1-4; TRBD1 matches at 11 bases. V trimming: 2 bases; J trimming: 7 bases; junction bases outside the gene matches: 3. The CDR3 sequence is 15 residues long. The V gene's germline CDR1 is MNHNS and CDR2 SASEGT. Here the CDR3 reads CASSERGTGGEKLFF. The CDR3 DNA sequence: TGTGCCAGCAGTGAAAGGGGGACAGGGGGTGAAAAACTGTTTTTT.

This clone has ten or more counts. The chain couples TRBV27 to TRBJ2-4, with TRBD1 identical over 7 bases. In germline, CDR1 is MNHEY, CDR2 SMNVEV (reference sequence). J gave up 4 bases and V 6 bases, and 18 bases lay outside the gene matches. The CDR3 has 18 amino acids. In DNA form, the CDR3 reads TGTGCCAGCAGCGTGTCGACAGGGTCCGCTGCAGAAAAAAACATTCAGTACTTC. Encoded protein: CASSVSTGSAAEKNIQYF.

This chain joins TRBV19 and TRBJ1-5, with 10 bases aligning to TRBD1. The germline V gene has CDR1 LNHDA and CDR2 SQIVND (reference sequence). J was trimmed by 2 bases and V by 3 bases; bases with no gene match: 4. This CDR3 contains 16 residues. For the CDR3, the DNA is TGTGCCAGTAGTATCGACAGGGGGCGAGGCAATCAGCCCCAGCATTTT. Translated, it gives CASSIDRGRGNQPQHF.

The count of this clone is one. The chain has TRBV30 and TRBJ1-3, with D unclear. The CDR3 loop spans 15 amino acids. CDR1 GTSNPN and CDR2 SVGIG come from the germline V gene (reference sequence). Trimming pared 0 bases from V and 9 bases from J, leaving 18 bases between. The CDR3 coding sequence is TGTGCCTGGAGTGTACGGGTACGGGGAGTGGGCACCATATATTTT. This sequence encodes CAWSVRVRGVGTIYF.

In its sample, this clone was seen once. This chain connects TRBV9 to TRBJ1-4, with no clear D. Germline assignment: CDR1 SGDLS and CDR2 YYNGEE. V lost 0 bases and J 4 bases, leaving 4 bases between the germline ends. The CDR3 totals 13 residues. The CDR3 is CASSVALNEKLFF. The CDR3 DNA is TGTGCCAGCAGCGTAGCCCTTAATGAAAAACTGTTTTTT.

V is TRBV11-3 and J is TRBJ2-1; TRBD2 matches 7 bases. CDR3 length: 15 residues. The ends lost 1 base at V and 5 bases at J; junction bases unmatched: 5. CDR1 is SGHNT, CDR2 YENEEA, per germline. The CDR3 loop is CASSLGLAENNEQFF. DNA of the CDR3: TGTGCCAGCAGCTTAGGCCTAGCGGAAAACAATGAGCAGTTCTTC. Full variable domain (missing parts from reference TRBV11-3 and TRBJ2-1): EAGVVQSPRYKIIEKKQPVAFWCNPISGHNTLYWYLQNLGQGPELLIRYENEEAVDDSQLPKDRFSAERLKGVDSTLKIQPAELGDSAVYLCASSLGLAENNEQFFGPGTRLTVL.

J is TRBJ2-3 and V is TRBV19; D is undetermined. Germline V gene sequence: CDR1 LNHDA, CDR2 SQIVND (reference sequence). V gave up 4 bases and J gave up 0 bases, with 8 bases separating them. The CDR3 length is 14 residues. CDR3 in DNA: TGTGCCAGTAGTAAGCTCCCTAGCACAGATACGCAGTATTTT. Amino acid sequence: CASSKLPSTDTQYF.

V usage is TRBV18 and J usage is TRBJ2-7; D perhaps matches TRBD2 (5 bases). CDR1 KGHSH and CDR2 LQKENI come from the germline V gene. CDR3 length: 15 residues. The ends were cut back, 3 bases at V and 0 bases at J, with 12 bases in the middle. This chain's CDR3 is CASSPGLASSYEQYF. In DNA, the CDR3 is TGTGCCAGCTCACCCGGGCTAGCCTCCTCCTACGAGCAGTACTTC.

This chain uses TRBV3-1 (or the pseudogene TRBV3-2) with TRBJ1-6; TRBD1 matches at 9 bases. J lost 14 bases, V lost 1 base, and 9 bases had no gene match. CDR1 is LGHDT, CDR2 YNNKEL, per germline (reference sequence). CDR3 length: 15 amino acids. The CDR3: CASSQAVRTGASLHF. The CDR3, as DNA: TGTGCCAGCAGCCAAGCGGTGCGGACAGGGGCTTCCCTCCACTTT.

The rearrangement joins TRBV12-3 or TRBV12-4 to TRBJ1-5, with no clear D. Between the trimmed V and J ends, which lost 3 bases and 4 bases, there was a span of 7 bases. The CDR3 runs to 13 residues. CDR3 region: CASSFGKNQPQHF. The CDR3 DNA reads TGTGCCAGCAGTTTCGGGAAAAATCAGCCCCAGCATTTT.